These T cell receptor beta chains were read from a single sample in a study of shared clonotypes between healthy human individuals. The assay was immunoSEQ multiplex PCR, and TCRdb's table has in-frame clones only and misses some. The sample lists around 500,000 clones; 70% to 80% were seen once. The sequencing sample was made of PBMCs. The receptors derive from a woman aged 35 to 49 in good health. Some clones in this sample may be carry-over from other donors' samples. The conserved cysteine and the conserved F or W are not part of the CDR3 here.

V gene: TRBV30; J gene: TRBJ1-5; CDR3 protein: AWSDGGNQPQH
V gene: TRBV6-4; J gene: TRBJ1-1; CDR3 protein: ASSAESNTEAF
V gene: TRBV18; J gene: TRBJ1-2; CDR3 protein: ASSPWVVESYGYT
V gene: TRBV7-9; J gene: TRBJ1-4; CDR3 protein: ASSLVGTTNEKLF
V gene: TRBV2; J gene: TRBJ1-5; CDR3 protein: ATNIESNQPQH
V gene: TRBV29-1; J gene: TRBJ2-7; CDR3 protein: SVEPGLAGGEQY
V gene: TRBV30; J gene: TRBJ2-7; CDR3 protein: AWSGLALAQY
V gene: TRBV18; J gene: TRBJ2-1; CDR3 protein: ASSPATSGTGDEQF
V gene: TRBV14; J gene: TRBJ1-2; CDR3 protein: ASSQDKGRLYGYT
V gene: TRBV7-8; J gene: TRBJ1-2; CDR3 protein: ASSLVRPYGYT
V gene: TRBV7-9; J gene: TRBJ2-3; CDR3 protein: ASSLGPAYSDTQY
V gene: TRBV6-6; J gene: TRBJ2-5; CDR3 protein: ASSSLRTKETQY
V gene: TRBV7-8; J gene: TRBJ2-7; CDR3 protein: TSSSRTGLAEQY
V gene: TRBV9; J gene: TRBJ2-5; CDR3 protein: ASSPSDSSRETQY
V gene: TRBV28; J gene: TRBJ1-5; CDR3 protein: ASSYRARYSNQPQH
V gene: TRBV4-1; J gene: TRBJ1-3; CDR3 protein: ASSQSLGGANTIY
V gene: TRBV7-9; J gene: TRBJ2-7; CDR3 protein: ASSPPGQGMGEQY
V gene: TRBV29-1; J gene: TRBJ2-2; CDR3 protein: SAQPRGGTGELF
V gene: TRBV29-1; J gene: TRBJ2-7; CDR3 protein: SVGVENSYEQY
V gene: TRBV2; J gene: TRBJ2-7; CDR3 protein: ASSVPVGAYEQY
V gene: TRBV7-2; J gene: TRBJ2-3; CDR3 protein: ASSLGGRVTFTDTQY
V gene: TRBV5-5; J gene: TRBJ2-7; CDR3 protein: ASSFGAGVFYEQY
V gene: TRBV12-2; J gene: TRBJ2-7; CDR3 protein: ASRPRVLPCRELYEQY
V gene: TRBV30; J gene: TRBJ2-5; CDR3 protein: ALQGIETQY
V gene: TRBV6-1; J gene: TRBJ1-5; CDR3 protein: ASGRKGAGNQPQH
V gene: TRBV12-5; J gene: TRBJ2-5; CDR3 protein: ASGLETGEEIQY
V gene: TRBV5-6; J gene: TRBJ2-1; CDR3 protein: ASSLGKDREF
V gene: TRBV7-7; J gene: TRBJ2-5; CDR3 protein: ASSLAGQQETQY
V gene: TRBV7-9; J gene: TRBJ2-1; CDR3 protein: ASSLKSPLAGGLYNEQF
V gene: TRBV18; J gene: TRBJ1-6; CDR3 protein: ASSPSGSRRVNSPLH
V gene: TRBV7-6; J gene: TRBJ2-7; CDR3 protein: ASSLWDSKSY